This TCR beta chain originates from a study of OX40 agonist ivuxolimab in advanced cancers. Whole-study findings and limits: Patients with a partial response at 0.1-3.0 mg/kg had among the lowest clonal expansion.

Sequenced by immunoSEQ multiplex PCR; TCRdb stores in-frame clones only, minus some. The data contain tens of thousands of clones, 70% to 85% of them seen just once; the ten biggest clones take up roughly 1.2%. Trimming shortened V by 5 bases and J by 5 bases, and 14 bases separated the two germline ends. This CDR3 is 14 amino acids long. Germline V gives CDR1 ENHRY, CDR2 SYGVKD. A remark on this clone: Its target is unknown.

This receptor was identified in an adult with an advanced solid tumor such as melanoma, head and neck, liver or kidney cancer. Source: CD4+ or CD8+ T cells sorted from blood, taken in a trial of the OX40 agonist ivuxolimab. The chain employs TRBV10-3 and TRBJ2-3; no clear D gene. This CDR3 is CAISSTRMGDTQYF. CDR3 nucleotides: TGTGCCATCAGTTCAACCCGGATGGGAGATACGCAGTATTTT.